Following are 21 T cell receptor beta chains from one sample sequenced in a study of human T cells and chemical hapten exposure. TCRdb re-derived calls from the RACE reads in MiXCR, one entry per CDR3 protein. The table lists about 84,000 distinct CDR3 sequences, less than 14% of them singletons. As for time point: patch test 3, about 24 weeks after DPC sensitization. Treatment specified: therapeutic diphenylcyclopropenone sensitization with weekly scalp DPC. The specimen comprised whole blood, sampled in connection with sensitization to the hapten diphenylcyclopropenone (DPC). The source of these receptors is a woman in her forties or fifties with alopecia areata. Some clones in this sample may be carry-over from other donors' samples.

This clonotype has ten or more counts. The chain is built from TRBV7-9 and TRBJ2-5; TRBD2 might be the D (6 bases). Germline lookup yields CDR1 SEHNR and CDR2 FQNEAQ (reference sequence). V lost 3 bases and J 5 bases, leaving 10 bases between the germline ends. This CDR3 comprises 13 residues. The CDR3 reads CASSFSRGETQYF. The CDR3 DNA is TGTGCCAGCAGCTTCTCCCGGGGGGAGACCCAGTACTTC.

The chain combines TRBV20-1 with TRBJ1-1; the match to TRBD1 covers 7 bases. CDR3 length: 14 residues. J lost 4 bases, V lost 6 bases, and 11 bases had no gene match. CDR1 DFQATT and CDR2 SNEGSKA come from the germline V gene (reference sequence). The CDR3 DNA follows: TGCAGTGCAATACTAGGGGGCGCGGGCACTGAAGCTTTCTTT. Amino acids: CSAILGGAGTEAFF.

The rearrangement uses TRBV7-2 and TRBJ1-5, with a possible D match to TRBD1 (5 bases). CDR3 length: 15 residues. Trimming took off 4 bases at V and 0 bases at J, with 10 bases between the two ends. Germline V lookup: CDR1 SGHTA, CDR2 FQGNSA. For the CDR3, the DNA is TGTGCCAGCAGCTCGGGACTGAATAGCAATCAGCCCCAGCATTTT. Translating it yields CASSSGLNSNQPQHF.

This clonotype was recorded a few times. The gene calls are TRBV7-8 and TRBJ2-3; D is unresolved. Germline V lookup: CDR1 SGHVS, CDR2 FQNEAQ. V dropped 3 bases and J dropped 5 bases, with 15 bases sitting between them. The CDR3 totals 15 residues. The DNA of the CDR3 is TGTGCCAGCAGCTTTGGGCGGCCTCCCGAAGATACGCAGTATTTT. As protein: CASSFGRPPEDTQYF. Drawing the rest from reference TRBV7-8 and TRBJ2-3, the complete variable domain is GAGVSQSPRYKVAKRGQDVALRCDPISGHVSLFWYQQALGQGPEFLTYFQNEAQLDKSGLPSDRFFAERPEGSVSTLKIQRTQQEDSAVYLCASSFGRPPEDTQYFGPGTRLTVL.

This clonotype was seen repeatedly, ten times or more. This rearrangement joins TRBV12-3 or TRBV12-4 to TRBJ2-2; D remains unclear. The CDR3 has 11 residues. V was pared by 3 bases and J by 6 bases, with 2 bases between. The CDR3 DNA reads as TGTGCCAGCAGTTTCCCCGGGGAGCTGTTTTTT. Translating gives CASSFPGELFF.

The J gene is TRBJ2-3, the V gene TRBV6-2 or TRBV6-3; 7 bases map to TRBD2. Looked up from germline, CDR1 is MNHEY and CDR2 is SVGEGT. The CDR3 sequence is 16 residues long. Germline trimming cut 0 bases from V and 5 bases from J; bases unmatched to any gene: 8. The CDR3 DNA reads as TGTGCCAGCAGTTACTCTCCAGGGAGGGAACGAGATACGCAGTATTTT. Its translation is CASSYSPGRERDTQYF.

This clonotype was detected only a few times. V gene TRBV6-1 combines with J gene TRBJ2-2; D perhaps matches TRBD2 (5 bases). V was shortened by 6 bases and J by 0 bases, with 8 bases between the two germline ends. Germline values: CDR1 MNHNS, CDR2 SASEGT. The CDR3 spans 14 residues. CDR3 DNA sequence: TGTGCCAGCAGGAGCGGAGCGAACACCGGGGAGCTGTTTTTT. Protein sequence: CASRSGANTGELFF.

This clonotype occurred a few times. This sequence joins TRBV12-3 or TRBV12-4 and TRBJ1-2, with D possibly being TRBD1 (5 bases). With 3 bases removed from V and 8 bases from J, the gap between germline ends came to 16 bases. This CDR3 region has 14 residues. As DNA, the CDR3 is TGTGCCAGCAGTTTCCAGGGCCCCCTCCGGGGCTACACCTTC. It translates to CASSFQGPLRGYTF.

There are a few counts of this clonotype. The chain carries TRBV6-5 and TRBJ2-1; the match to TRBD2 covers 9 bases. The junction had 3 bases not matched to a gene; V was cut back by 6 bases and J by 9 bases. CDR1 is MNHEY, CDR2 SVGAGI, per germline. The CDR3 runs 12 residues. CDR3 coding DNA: TGTGCCAGCAGCCCAGCGGGAGGTGAGCAGTTCTTC. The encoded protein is CASSPAGGEQFF.

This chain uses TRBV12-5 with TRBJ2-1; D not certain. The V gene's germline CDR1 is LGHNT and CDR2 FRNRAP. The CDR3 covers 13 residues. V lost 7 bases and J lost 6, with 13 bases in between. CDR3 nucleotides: TGTGCTAGTGAGACCAGCTGGGCCAATGAGCAGTTCTTC. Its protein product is CASETSWANEQFF.

The DNA for the CDR3 is TGTGCCAGCAGCTTAGCGCGGGGACGGTCAGTCGAGCAGTACTTC. Translation: CASSLARGRSVEQYF. The genes are TRBV11-1 and TRBJ2-7; TRBD2 might be the D (6 bases). Trimming stripped 0 bases from V and 6 bases from J, with 15 bases between. Germline V lookup: CDR1 SGHAT, CDR2 FQDESV (reference sequence). The CDR3 covers 15 residues.

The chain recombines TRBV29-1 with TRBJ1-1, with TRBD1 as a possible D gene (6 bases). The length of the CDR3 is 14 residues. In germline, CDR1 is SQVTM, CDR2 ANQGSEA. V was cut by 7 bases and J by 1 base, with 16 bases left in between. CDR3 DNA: TGCAGCGCGGGGGCAGGCGCTAAGAACACTGAAGCTTTCTTT. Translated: CSAGAGAKNTEAFF.

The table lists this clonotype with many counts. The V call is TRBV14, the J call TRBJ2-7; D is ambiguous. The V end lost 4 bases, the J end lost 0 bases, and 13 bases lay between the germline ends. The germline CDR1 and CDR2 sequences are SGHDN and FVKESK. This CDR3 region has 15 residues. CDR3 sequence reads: CASSLQTGSSYEQYF. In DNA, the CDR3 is TGTGCCAGCAGCCTTCAGACTGGAAGCTCCTACGAGCAGTACTTC.

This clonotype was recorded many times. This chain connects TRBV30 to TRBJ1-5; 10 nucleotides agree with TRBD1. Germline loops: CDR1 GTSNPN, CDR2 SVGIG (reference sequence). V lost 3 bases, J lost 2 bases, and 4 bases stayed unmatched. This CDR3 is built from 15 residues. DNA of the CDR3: TGTGCCTGGAGCCGGGACAGGGGCCGCAATCAGCCCCAGCATTTT. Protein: CAWSRDRGRNQPQHF.

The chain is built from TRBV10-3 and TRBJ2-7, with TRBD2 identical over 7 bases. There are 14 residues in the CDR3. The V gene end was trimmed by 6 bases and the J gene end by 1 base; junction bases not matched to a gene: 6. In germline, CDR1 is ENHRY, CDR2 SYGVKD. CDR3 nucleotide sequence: TGTGCCATCAGGGCCGGGACTATTTCCTACGAGCAGTACTTC. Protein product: CAIRAGTISYEQYF.

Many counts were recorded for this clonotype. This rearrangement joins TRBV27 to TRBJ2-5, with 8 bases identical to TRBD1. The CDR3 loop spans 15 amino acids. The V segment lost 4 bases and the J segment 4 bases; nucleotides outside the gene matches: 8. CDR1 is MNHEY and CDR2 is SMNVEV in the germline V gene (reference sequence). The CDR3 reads CASSSGQGRGETQYF. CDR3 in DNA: TGTGCCAGCAGTTCCGGACAGGGTAGGGGAGAGACCCAGTACTTC.

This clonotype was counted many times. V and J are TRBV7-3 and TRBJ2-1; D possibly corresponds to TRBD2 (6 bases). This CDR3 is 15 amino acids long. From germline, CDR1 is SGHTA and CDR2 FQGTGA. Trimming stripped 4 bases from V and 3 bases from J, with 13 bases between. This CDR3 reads CASSSWRAFYNEQFF. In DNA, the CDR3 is TGTGCCAGCAGCTCTTGGAGGGCCTTCTACAATGAGCAGTTCTTC.

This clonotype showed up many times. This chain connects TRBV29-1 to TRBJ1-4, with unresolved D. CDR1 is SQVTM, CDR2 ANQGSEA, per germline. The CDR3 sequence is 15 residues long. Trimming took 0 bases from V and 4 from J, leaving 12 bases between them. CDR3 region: CSVEDRGIGNEKLFF. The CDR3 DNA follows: TGCAGCGTTGAAGATAGAGGGATTGGTAATGAAAAACTGTTTTTT.

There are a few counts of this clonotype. CDR3 nucleotide sequence: TGCGCCAGCAGCTTGGCAGGACTAGCGGGGAAACTTAGCACAGATACGCAGTATTTT. It translates to CASSLAGLAGKLSTDTQYF. The chain combines TRBV5-1 with TRBJ2-3; 12 nucleotides match TRBD2. Losses at the gene ends were 0 bases for V and 0 bases for J; bases not matched to a gene: 8. Germline values: CDR1 SGHRS, CDR2 YFSETQ. The CDR3 loop spans 19 amino acids. Variable domain in full (rest from reference TRBV5-1 and TRBJ2-3): KAGVTQTPRYLIKTRGQQVTLSCSPISGHRSVSWYQQTPGQGLQFLFEYFSETQRNKGNFPGRFSGRQFSNSRSEMNVSTLELGDSALYLCASSLAGLAGKLSTDTQYFGPGTRLTVL.

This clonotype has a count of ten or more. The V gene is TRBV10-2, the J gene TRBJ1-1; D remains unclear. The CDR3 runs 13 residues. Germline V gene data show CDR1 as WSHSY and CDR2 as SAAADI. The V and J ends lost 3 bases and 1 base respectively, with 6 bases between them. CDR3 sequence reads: CASSEKGNTEAFF. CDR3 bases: TGCGCCAGCAGTGAAAAAGGGAACACTGAAGCTTTCTTT.

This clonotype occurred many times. CDR3 loop: CAISQQGEAPLHF. The CDR3, as DNA: TGTGCCATCAGTCAACAGGGCGAGGCACCCCTCCACTTT. The V gene is TRBV10-3, the J gene TRBJ1-6; D perhaps matches TRBD1 (6 bases). The CDR3 sequence is 13 residues long. Deletions cut 5 bases from V and 11 bases from J, with 13 bases between. The germline gives CDR1 ENHRY, CDR2 SYGVKD.